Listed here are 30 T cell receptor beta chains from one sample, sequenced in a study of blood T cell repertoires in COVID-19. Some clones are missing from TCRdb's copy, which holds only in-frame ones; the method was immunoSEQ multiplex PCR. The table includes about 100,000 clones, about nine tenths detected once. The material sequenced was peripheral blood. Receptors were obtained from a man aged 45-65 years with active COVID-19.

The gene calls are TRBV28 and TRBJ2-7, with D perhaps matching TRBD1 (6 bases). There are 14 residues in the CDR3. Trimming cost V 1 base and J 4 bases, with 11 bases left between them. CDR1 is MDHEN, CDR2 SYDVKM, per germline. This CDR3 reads CASSLFRTEYEQYF. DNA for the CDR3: TGTGCCAGCAGTTTATTCCGGACAGAATACGAGCAGTACTTC.

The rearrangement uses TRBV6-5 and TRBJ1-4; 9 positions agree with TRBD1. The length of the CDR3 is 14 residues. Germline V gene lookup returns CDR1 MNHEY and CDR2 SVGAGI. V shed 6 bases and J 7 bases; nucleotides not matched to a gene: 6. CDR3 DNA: TGTGCCAGCAGGGACAGGGGCGGATTTGAAAAACTGTTTTTT. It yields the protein CASRDRGGFEKLFF.

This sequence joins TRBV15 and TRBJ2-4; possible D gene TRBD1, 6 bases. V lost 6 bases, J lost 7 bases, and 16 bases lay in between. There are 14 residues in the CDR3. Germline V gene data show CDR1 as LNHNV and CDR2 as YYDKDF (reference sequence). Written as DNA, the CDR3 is TGTGCCACCAGTACCCCAGGGGCGCGGAACATTCAGTACTTC. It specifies CATSTPGARNIQYF.

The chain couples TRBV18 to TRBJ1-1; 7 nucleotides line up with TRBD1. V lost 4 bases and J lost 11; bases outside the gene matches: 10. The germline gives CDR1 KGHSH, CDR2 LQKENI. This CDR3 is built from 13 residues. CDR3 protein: CASSQSEGARAFF. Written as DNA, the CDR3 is TGTGCCAGCTCACAATCTGAGGGGGCTCGGGCTTTCTTT.

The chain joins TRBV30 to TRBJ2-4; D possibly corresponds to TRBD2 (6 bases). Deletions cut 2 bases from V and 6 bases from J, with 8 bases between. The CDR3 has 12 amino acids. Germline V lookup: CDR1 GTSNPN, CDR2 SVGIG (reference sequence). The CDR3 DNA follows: TGTGCCTGGAGTCTAGCGCCAAACATTCAGTACTTC. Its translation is CAWSLAPNIQYF.

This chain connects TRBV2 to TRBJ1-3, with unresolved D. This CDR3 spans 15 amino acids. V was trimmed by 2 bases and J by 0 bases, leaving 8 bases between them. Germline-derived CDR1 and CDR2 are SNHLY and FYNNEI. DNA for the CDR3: TGTGCCAGCAGTGAAAGGAGCCCCTCTGGAAACACCATATATTTT. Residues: CASSERSPSGNTIYF.

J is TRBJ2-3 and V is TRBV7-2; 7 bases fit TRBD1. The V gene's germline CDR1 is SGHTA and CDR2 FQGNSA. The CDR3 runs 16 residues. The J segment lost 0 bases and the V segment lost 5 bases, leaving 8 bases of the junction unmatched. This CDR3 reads CASSLWTGSSTDTQYF. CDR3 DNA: TGTGCCAGCAGCCTCTGGACAGGATCTAGCACAGATACGCAGTATTTT. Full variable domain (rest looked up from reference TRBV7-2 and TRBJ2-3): GAGVSQSPSNKVTEKGKDVELRCDPISGHTALYWYRQSLGQGLEFLIYFQGNSAPDKSGLPSDRFSAERTGGSVSTLTIQRTQQEDSAVYLCASSLWTGSSTDTQYFGPGTRLTVL.

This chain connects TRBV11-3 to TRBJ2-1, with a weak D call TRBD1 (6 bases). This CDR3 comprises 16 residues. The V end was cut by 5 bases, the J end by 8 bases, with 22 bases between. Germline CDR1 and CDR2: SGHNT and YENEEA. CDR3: CASSLKRTARVDEQFF. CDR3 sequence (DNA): TGTGCCAGCAGCCTCAAGCGGACAGCTAGGGTTGATGAGCAGTTCTTC.

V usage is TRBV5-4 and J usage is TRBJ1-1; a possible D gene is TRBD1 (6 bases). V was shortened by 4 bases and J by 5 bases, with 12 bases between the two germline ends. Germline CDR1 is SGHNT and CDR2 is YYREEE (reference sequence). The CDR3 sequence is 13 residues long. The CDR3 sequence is CASSPETGTEAFF. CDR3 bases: TGTGCCAGCAGCCCAGAAACAGGGACTGAAGCTTTCTTT.

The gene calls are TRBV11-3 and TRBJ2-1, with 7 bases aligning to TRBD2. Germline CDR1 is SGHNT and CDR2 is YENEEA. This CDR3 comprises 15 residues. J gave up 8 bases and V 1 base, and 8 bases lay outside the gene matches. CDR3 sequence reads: CASSLVRTRGDEQFF. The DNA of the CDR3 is TGTGCCAGCAGCTTAGTTCGGACTAGGGGTGATGAGCAGTTCTTC. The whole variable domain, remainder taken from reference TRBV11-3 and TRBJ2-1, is EAGVVQSPRYKIIEKKQPVAFWCNPISGHNTLYWYLQNLGQGPELLIRYENEEAVDDSQLPKDRFSAERLKGVDSTLKIQPAELGDSAVYLCASSLVRTRGDEQFFGPGTRLTVL.

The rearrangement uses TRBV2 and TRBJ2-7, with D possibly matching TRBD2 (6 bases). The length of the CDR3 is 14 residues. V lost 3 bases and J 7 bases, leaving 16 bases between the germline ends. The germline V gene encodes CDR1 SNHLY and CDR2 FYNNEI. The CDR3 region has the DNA TGTGCCAGCAGTGACGGGAGCAGGACCAGGGAGCAGTACGTC. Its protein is CASSDGSRTREQYV.

CDR3 in DNA: TGTGCCAGCAGCTCTAAGGCGGCCGGAAACACCATATATTTT. Protein product: CASSSKAAGNTIYF. The V and J genes are TRBV5-6 and TRBJ1-3, with D unresolved. The V gene lost 3 bases and the J gene lost 4 bases, with 11 bases spanning the gap. The CDR3 loop spans 14 amino acids. Germline CDR1 reads SGHDT; CDR2 reads YYEEEE.

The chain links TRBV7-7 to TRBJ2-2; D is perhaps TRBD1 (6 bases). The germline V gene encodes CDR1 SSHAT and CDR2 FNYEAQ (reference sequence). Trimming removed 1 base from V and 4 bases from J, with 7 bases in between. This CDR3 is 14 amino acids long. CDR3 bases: TGTGCCAGCAGCTTAGAACAGGGCACCGGGGAGCTGTTTTTT. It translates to CASSLEQGTGELFF.

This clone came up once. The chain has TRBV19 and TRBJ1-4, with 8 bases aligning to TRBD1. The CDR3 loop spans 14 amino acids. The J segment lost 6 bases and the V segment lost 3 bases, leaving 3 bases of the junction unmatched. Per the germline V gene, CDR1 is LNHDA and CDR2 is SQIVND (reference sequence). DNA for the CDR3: TGTGCCAGTAGTATCAGGGGGCTAGATGAAAAACTGTTTTTT. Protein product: CASSIRGLDEKLFF.

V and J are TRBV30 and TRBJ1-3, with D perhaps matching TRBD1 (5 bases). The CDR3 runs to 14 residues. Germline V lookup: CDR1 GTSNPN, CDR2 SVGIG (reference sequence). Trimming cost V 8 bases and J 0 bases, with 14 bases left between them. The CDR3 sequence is CARGEKGSGNTIYF. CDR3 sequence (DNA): TGTGCCCGGGGGGAGAAAGGCTCTGGAAACACCATATATTTT.

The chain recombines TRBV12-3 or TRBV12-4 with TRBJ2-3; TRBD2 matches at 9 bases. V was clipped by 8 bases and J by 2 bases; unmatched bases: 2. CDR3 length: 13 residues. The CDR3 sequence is CASQREATDTQYF. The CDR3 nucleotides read TGTGCCAGCCAGCGGGAGGCCACAGATACGCAGTATTTT.

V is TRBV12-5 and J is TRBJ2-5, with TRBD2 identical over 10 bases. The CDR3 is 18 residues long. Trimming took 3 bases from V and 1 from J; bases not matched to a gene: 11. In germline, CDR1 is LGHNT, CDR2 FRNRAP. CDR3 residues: CASGLDSGLAGAQETQYF. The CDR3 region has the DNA TGTGCTAGTGGTTTAGACTCCGGGCTAGCGGGAGCCCAAGAGACCCAGTACTTC.

The CDR3 loop is CASSKGQLKEKLFF. CDR3 nucleotides: TGTGCCAGTAGTAAAGGACAGCTGAAGGAAAAACTGTTTTTT. V gene TRBV19 combines with J gene TRBJ1-4, with a weak D call TRBD1 (6 bases). Germline V lookup: CDR1 LNHDA, CDR2 SQIVND (reference sequence). The V and J ends lost 4 bases and 8 bases respectively, with 14 bases between them. The CDR3 length is 14 residues.

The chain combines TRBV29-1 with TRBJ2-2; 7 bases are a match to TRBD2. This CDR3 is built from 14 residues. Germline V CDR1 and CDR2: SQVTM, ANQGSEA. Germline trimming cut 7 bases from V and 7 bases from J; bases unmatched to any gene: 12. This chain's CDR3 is CSAGGREKGGELFF. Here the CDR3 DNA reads TGCAGCGCCGGTGGGCGGGAGAAAGGCGGGGAGCTGTTTTTT.

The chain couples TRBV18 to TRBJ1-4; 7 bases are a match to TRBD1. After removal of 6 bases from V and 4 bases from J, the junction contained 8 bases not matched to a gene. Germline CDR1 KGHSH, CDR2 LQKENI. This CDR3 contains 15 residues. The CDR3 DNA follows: TGTGCCAGCTCCCTTGACAGGGTTGGTAATGAAAAACTGTTTTTT. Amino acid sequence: CASSLDRVGNEKLFF.

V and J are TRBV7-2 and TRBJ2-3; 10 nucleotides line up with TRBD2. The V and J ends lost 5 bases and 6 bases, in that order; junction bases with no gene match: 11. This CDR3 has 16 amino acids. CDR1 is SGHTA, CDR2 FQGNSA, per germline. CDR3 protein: CASSAQPLAGVDTQYF. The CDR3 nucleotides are TGTGCCAGCAGCGCCCAACCGCTAGCGGGGGTTGATACGCAGTATTTT.

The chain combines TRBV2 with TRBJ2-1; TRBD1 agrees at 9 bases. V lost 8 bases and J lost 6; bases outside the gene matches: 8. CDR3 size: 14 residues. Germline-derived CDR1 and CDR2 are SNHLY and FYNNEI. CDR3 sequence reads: CASSGQGGTNEQFF. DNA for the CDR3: TGTGCCAGCTCGGGACAGGGAGGGACCAATGAGCAGTTCTTC.

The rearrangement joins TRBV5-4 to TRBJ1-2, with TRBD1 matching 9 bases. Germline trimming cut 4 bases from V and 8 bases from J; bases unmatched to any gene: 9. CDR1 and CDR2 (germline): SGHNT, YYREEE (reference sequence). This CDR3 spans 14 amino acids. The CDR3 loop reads CASSGRTGEIGYTF. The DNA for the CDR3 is TGTGCCAGCAGCGGCCGGACAGGGGAGATCGGCTACACCTTC.

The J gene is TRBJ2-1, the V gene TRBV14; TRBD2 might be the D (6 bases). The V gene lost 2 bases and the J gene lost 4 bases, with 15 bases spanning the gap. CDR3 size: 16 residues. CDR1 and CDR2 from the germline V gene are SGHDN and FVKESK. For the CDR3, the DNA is TGTGCCAGCAGCCAATTGTCCGGGAGAAGGTACAATGAGCAGTTCTTC. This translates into CASSQLSGRRYNEQFF.

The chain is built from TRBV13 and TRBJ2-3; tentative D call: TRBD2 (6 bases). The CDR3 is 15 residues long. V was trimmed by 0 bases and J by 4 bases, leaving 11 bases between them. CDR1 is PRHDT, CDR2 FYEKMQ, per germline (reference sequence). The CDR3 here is CASSLGTSSADTQYF. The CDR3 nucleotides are TGTGCCAGCAGCTTAGGGACTAGTAGCGCAGATACGCAGTATTTT.

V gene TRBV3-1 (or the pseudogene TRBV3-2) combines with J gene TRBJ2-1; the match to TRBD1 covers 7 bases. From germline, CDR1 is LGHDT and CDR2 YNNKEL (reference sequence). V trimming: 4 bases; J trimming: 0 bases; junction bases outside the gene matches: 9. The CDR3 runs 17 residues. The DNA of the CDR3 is TGTGCCAGCAGCCGCCACCAGGGGGAGAGCTCCTACAATGAGCAGTTCTTC. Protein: CASSRHQGESSYNEQFF.

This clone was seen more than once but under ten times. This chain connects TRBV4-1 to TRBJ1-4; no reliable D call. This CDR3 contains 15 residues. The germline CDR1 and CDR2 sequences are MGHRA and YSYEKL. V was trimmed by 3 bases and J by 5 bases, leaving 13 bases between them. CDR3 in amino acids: CASSQREGLNEKLFF. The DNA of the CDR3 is TGCGCCAGCAGCCAGCGGGAGGGTTTAAATGAAAAACTGTTTTTT.

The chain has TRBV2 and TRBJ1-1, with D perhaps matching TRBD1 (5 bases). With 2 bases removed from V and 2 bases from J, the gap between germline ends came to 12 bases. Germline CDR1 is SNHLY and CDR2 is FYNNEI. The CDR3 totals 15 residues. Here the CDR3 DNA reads TGTGCCAGCAGTGAACAGGGTGAGGTAAACACTGAAGCTTTCTTT. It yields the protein CASSEQGEVNTEAFF.

CDR3 nucleotides: TGTGCCAGCAGCTTGGTAGGGGGCCAGCCCCAGCATTTT. Its protein is CASSLVGGQPQHF. The rearrangement links TRBV5-6 to TRBJ1-5; TRBD1 matches at 7 bases. V dropped 0 bases and J dropped 7; count of bases not matched to a gene: 1. The CDR3 loop spans 13 amino acids. Germline V gene data show CDR1 as SGHDT and CDR2 as YYEEEE.

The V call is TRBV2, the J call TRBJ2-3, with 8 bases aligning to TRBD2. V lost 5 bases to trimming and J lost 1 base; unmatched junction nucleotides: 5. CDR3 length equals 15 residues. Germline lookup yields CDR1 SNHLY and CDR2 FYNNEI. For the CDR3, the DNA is TGTGCCAGCAGTCCCCGGGGGGGTGGCACAGATACGCAGTATTTT. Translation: CASSPRGGGTDTQYF.